Listed here is a single T cell receptor beta chain. Together with a sample-barcoded 5' primer, a J-beta primer mix was included in a second PCR lasting about 7 to 12 cycles. Each cDNA molecule carried a tag from a template-switch adaptor that contained 12 random nucleotides. TCRdb processed the 5' RACE reads anew with MiXCR; each CDR3 protein has one entry. The table records roughly 2 million distinct CDR3 sequences, roughly 49% of them present only once. These data belong to a study of blood T cells in healthy people across ages. Germline trimming cut 5 bases from V and 6 bases from J; bases unmatched to any gene: 15. Germline CDR1 SGHVS, CDR2 FQNEAQ. The CDR3 totals 16 residues.

Sequencing used blood. This chain connects TRBV7-8 to TRBJ2-7, with TRBD1 identical over 8 bases. This clonotype originated in a middle-aged woman in good health. This chain's CDR3 is CASSQNADRVEGEQYF. CDR3 in DNA: TGTGCCAGCAGCCAAAATGCGGACAGGGTTGAGGGCGAGCAGTACTTC.